Sequencing of this T cell receptor beta chain was carried out in a study of graft-versus-host responses after intestinal transplantation. Concerning this clone itself: Its antigen remains unidentified.

Trimming removed 6 bases from V and 2 bases from J; junction bases left unmatched: 3. The CDR3 is made up of 14 amino acids. Germline V CDR1 and CDR2: SGDLS, YYNGEE. Produced via immunoSEQ multiplex PCR; TCRdb's table is partial and in-frame only. The sample has 25,000 to 30,000 clones, around 80% seen once; the top ten hold 0.7%. This chain joins TRBV9 and TRBJ2-1; 9 bases are a match to TRBD2. This receptor was taken from a human donor who received an intestinal transplant. The sequenced sample was unstimulated CD4+ T cells sorted from spleen or lymph node cells, obtained before intestinal transplant. The CDR3 reads CASISGSTYNEQFF. The CDR3 DNA sequence: TGTGCCAGCATTAGCGGGAGCACCTACAATGAGCAGTTCTTC.